The clone carrying this T cell receptor (beta chain) was counted between two and nine times. The antigen remains unidentified. These data come from a study of beta chain features in type 1 diabetes. V was cut by 2 bases and J by 0 bases, with 5 bases left in between. This CDR3 has 13 residues. CDR1 GTSNPN and CDR2 SVGIG come from the germline V gene (reference sequence). The isolated RNA, all of it, was reverse transcribed, so expressed TCRB transcripts were what got sequenced. Naive, central memory and regulatory T cell samples averaged about 3.5 million reads. TCRdb's copy holds only in-frame clones and misses some; the assay was immunoSEQ multiplex PCR. The repertoire has under 400,000 clones, around 12% of them found once; the top ten carry about 0.01%. Broader study findings: There was a possibility that cDNA sequencing over-represented cells with high TCR expression. Shortening that was moderate but significant affected the TCRB CDR3s of Type 1 diabetes patients in all four CD4+ subsets.

This sequence was found in a woman between 18 and 29 years old with type 1 diabetes. The chain carries TRBV30 and TRBJ1-5; D is uncertain. The specimen was naive CD4+ T cells from blood. CDR3 bases: TGTGCCTGGAGTTATTCTAGCAATCAGCCCCAGCATTTT. Translation gives CAWSYSSNQPQHF.